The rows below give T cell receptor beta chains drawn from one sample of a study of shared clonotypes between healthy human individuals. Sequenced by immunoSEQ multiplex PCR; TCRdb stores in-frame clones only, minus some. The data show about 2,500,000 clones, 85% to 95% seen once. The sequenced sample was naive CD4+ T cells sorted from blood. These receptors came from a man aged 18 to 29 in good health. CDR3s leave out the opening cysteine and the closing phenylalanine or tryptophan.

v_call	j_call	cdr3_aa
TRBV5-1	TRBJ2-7	ASSQGQVTFYEQY
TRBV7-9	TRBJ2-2	ASSLAWSGGNTGELF
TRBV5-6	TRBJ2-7	ASSSRDRTYEQY
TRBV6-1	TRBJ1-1	ASSAVGQLNTEAF
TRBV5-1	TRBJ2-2	ASSFNSPGTPQGGELF
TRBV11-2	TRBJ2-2	ASSPWGSGELF
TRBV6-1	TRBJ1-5	ASSEMWQGASNQPQH
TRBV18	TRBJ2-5	ASSPGSGLETQY
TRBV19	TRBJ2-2	ASSIDHRESTGELF
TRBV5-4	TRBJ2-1	ASSLDGRGRDEQF
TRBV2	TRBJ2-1	ASSDRGYNEQF
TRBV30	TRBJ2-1	ATTQANEQF
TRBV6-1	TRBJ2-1	ASSELTIGQF
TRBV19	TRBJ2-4	ASSISSGGKKLNKNIQY
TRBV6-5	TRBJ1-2	ASRRQGRYGYT
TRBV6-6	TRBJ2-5	ASSRGLGGETQY
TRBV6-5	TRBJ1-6	ASSLIQGDSPLH
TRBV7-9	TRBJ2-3	ASSLVVTGDTDTQY
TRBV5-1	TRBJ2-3	ASSLGGVPDTQY
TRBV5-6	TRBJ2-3	ASSWRAGGPTDTQY
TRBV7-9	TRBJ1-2	ASSFSAGGIDYT
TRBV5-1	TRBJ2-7	ASSLAGIPYEQY
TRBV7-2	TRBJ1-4	ASSLRGQITTNEKLF
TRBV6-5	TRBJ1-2	ASTKSPLTNYGYT
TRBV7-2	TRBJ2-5	ASSFSGLSGETQY
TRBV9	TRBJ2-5	ASSVEGSQGETQY
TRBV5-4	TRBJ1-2	ASSQDKFYGYT
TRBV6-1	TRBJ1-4	ASGPGQGGEKLF